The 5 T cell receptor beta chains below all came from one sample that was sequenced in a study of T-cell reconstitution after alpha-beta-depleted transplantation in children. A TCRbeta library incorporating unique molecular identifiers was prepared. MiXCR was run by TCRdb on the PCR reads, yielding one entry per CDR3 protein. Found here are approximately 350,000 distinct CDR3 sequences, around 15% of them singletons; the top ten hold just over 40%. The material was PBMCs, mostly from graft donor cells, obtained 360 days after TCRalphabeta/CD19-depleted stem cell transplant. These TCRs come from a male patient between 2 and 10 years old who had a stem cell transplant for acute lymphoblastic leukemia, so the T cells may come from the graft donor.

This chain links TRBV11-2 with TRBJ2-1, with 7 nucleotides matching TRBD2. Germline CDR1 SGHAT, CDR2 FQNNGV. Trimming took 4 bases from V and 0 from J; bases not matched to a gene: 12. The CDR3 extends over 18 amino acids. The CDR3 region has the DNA TGTGCCAGCAGCTCCCGAGGGTCTAGCGGAAGCTCCTACAATGAGCAGTTCTTC. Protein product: CASSSRGSSGSSYNEQFF.

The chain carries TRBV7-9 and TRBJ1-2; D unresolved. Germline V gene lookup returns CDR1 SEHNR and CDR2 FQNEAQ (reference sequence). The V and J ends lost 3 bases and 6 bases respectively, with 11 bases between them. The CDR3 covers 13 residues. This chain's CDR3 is CASSFPGPDGYTF. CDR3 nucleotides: TGTGCCAGCAGCTTTCCAGGCCCGGATGGCTACACCTTC.

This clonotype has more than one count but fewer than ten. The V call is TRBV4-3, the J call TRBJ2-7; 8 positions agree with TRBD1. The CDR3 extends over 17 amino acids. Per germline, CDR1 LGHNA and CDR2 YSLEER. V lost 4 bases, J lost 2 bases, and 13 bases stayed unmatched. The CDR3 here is CASSREPFGTGPYEQYF. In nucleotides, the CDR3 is TGCGCCAGCAGCCGAGAGCCCTTCGGGACAGGACCCTACGAGCAGTACTTC.

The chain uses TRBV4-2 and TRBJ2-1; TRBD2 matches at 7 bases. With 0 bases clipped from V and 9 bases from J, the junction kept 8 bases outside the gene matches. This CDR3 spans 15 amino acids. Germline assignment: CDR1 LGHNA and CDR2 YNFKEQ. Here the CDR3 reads CASSQDFGLDLEQFF. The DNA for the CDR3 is TGTGCCAGCAGCCAAGATTTCGGACTAGATCTTGAGCAGTTCTTC.

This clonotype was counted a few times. The CDR3 DNA is TGTGCCAGCAGCTTATTACCACTCACTGAAGCTTTCTTT. This sequence encodes CASSLLPLTEAFF. The chain joins TRBV5-6 to TRBJ1-1; D is undetermined. Germline lookup yields CDR1 SGHDT and CDR2 YYEEEE. The V end lost 2 bases, the J end lost 4 bases, and 9 bases lay between the germline ends. This CDR3 comprises 13 residues.